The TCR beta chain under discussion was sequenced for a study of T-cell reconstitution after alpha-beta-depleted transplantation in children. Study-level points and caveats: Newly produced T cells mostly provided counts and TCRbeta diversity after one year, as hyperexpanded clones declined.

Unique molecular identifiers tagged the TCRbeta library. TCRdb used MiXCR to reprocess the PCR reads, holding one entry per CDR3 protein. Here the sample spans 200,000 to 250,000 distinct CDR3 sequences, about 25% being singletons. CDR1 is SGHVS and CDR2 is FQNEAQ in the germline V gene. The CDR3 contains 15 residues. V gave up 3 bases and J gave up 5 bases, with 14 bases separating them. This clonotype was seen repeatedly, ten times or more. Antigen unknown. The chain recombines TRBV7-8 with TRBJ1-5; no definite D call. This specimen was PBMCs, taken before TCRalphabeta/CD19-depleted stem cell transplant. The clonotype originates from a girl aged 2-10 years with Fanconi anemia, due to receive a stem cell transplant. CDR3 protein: CASSFDGRPDQPQHF. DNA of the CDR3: TGTGCCAGCAGCTTCGACGGCAGGCCAGATCAGCCCCAGCATTTT.